What follows are 29 T cell receptor beta chains derived from one specimen sequenced in a study of cytomegalovirus exposure and HLA in healthy donors. Amplification used 60 Vbeta primers and 13 Jbeta primers. Only in-frame clones appear in the TCRdb table, and some are missing; sequencing was by immunoSEQ multiplex PCR. The table lists more than 130,000 clones, around 81% of them singletons. Sequenced: PBMCs. These receptors were taken from a male donor in good health and CMV-seronegative.

The chain is built from TRBV29-1 and TRBJ2-1; D is perhaps TRBD1 (5 bases). The CDR3 length is 13 residues. CDR1 and CDR2 (germline): SQVTM, ANQGSEA. The ends were cut back, 4 bases at V and 4 bases at J, with 11 bases in the middle. The CDR3 DNA sequence: TGCAGCGTTGCACAGGACGGGTACAATGAGCAGTTCTTC. Its protein is CSVAQDGYNEQFF.

The chain is built from TRBV7-9 and TRBJ1-2; tentatively, D is TRBD1 (5 bases). Germline values: CDR1 SEHNR, CDR2 FQNEAQ (reference sequence). The CDR3 length is 16 residues. The V end lost 5 bases, the J end lost 5 bases, and 21 bases lay between the germline ends. The CDR3 reads CASSDPPSQGTYGYTF. DNA for the CDR3: TGTGCCAGCAGCGACCCTCCCTCCCAGGGTACATATGGCTACACCTTC.

The gene calls are TRBV7-9 and TRBJ2-1, with 8 positions matching TRBD2. This CDR3 spans 17 amino acids. Germline CDR1 is SEHNR and CDR2 is FQNEAQ (reference sequence). V was pared by 1 base and J by 1 base, with 6 bases of the junction left unmatched. The CDR3 protein is CASSLVAGLISYNEQFF. Written as DNA, the CDR3 is TGTGCCAGCAGCTTAGTAGCGGGGCTTATATCCTACAATGAGCAGTTCTTC. The variable domain in full, completed from reference TRBV7-9 and TRBJ2-1, reads DTGVSQNPRHKITKRGQNVTFRCDPISEHNRLYWYRQTLGQGPEFLTYFQNEAQLEKSRLLSDRFSAERPKGSFSTLEIQRTEQGDSAMYLCASSLVAGLISYNEQFFGPGTRLTVL.

This chain uses TRBV6-5 with TRBJ1-5, with 10 positions matching TRBD1. CDR1 is MNHEY and CDR2 is SVGAGI in the germline V gene. The CDR3 is made up of 14 amino acids. V lost 5 bases to trimming and J lost 7 bases; unmatched junction nucleotides: 5. CDR3 sequence reads: CASSDRGRKQPQHF. The DNA of the CDR3 is TGTGCCAGCAGTGACAGGGGGCGAAAACAGCCCCAGCATTTT.

V and J are TRBV27 and TRBJ1-1; D might be TRBD1 (5 bases). V lost 6 bases and J 5 bases, leaving 13 bases between the germline ends. CDR1 is MNHEY, CDR2 SMNVEV, per germline (reference sequence). The CDR3 sequence is 13 residues long. The CDR3 DNA reads TGTGCCAGCAGGTGGAGGGAGGGGACTGAAGCTTTCTTT. Residues: CASRWREGTEAFF.

The chain has TRBV19 and TRBJ1-5; 7 bases are shared with TRBD1. From germline, CDR1 is LNHDA and CDR2 SQIVND (reference sequence). The CDR3 extends over 15 amino acids. Trimming removed 5 bases from V and 6 bases from J; junction bases left unmatched: 10. CDR3 sequence (DNA): TGTGCCAGTAGTGAGGTAGTAGGGGGCGGTCAGCCCCAGCATTTT. Residues: CASSEVVGGGQPQHF.

The chain carries TRBV6-6 and TRBJ2-7, with 8 bases aligning to TRBD1. This CDR3 has 14 residues. Trimming at V came to 8 bases and at J to 3 bases, leaving 9 bases not matched to a gene. Germline loops: CDR1 MNHNY, CDR2 SVGAGI (reference sequence). The CDR3 DNA follows: TGTGCCAGCGGCGAATGGACAGGGCTCTACGAGCAGTACTTC. The encoded protein is CASGEWTGLYEQYF.

The chain uses TRBV25-1 and TRBJ2-1; 11 bases line up with TRBD2. With V trimmed by 2 bases and J by 3 bases, 9 bases remained unmatched. The germline gives CDR1 MGHDK, CDR2 SYGVNS. CDR3 size: 18 residues. The CDR3 nucleotides are TGTGCCAGCAGTGAACCCGGGACTAGCGGTACCAACTACAATGAGCAGTTCTTC. It specifies CASSEPGTSGTNYNEQFF.

The chain recombines TRBV15 with TRBJ2-7; a weak D match, TRBD1 (6 bases). The V gene's germline CDR1 is LNHNV and CDR2 YYDKDF (reference sequence). The V and J ends lost 4 bases and 2 bases respectively, with 9 bases between them. This CDR3 has 13 amino acids. CDR3 bases: TGTGCCACCAGCACTCACAGGGCCTACGAGCAGTACTTC. Protein product: CATSTHRAYEQYF.

This clone appeared a single time. The V and J genes are TRBV10-3 and TRBJ1-2, with D possibly TRBD1 on 5 matching bases. The germline V gene has CDR1 ENHRY and CDR2 SYGVKD. Trimming took off 4 bases at V and 0 bases at J, with 9 bases between the two ends. The CDR3 has 14 residues. Here the CDR3 reads CAISGQLTNYGYTF. CDR3 coding DNA: TGTGCCATCAGTGGACAGCTTACTAACTATGGCTACACCTTC.

The table lists this clone with a few counts. The V gene is TRBV4-2, the J gene TRBJ1-4; tentatively, D is TRBD1 (5 bases). V was clipped by 4 bases and J by 7 bases, with 19 bases between them. The CDR3 contains 16 residues. The germline gives CDR1 LGHNA, CDR2 YNFKEQ. The CDR3 DNA follows: TGTGCCAGCAGCCCCCGTAGAGGGGAGGAAGGTGAAAAACTGTTTTTT. Its protein product is CASSPRRGEEGEKLFF.

The sample holds one count of this clone. The chain couples TRBV20-1 to TRBJ2-1; D remains unclear. V lost 1 base to trimming and J lost 6 bases, with 4 bases between them. The length of the CDR3 is 11 residues. Germline V gene sequence: CDR1 DFQATT, CDR2 SNEGSKA (reference sequence). The CDR3 DNA follows: TGCAGTGCTAGAGCCTCCAATGAGCAGTTCTTC. Its protein product is CSARASNEQFF.

This CDR3 reads CASRDSVQYQPQHF. The CDR3 DNA reads as TGTGCCAGCAGGGACAGTGTTCAGTATCAGCCCCAGCATTTT. The rearrangement joins TRBV6-6 to TRBJ1-5, with D possibly matching TRBD1 (6 bases). The germline V gene encodes CDR1 MNHNY and CDR2 SVGAGI (reference sequence). V lost 6 bases and J lost 5, with 14 bases in between. This CDR3 has 14 residues.

V and J are TRBV7-3 and TRBJ2-1; 7 nucleotides agree with TRBD2. This CDR3 region has 13 residues. J lost 10 bases, V lost 4 bases, and 7 bases had no gene match. Germline V gives CDR1 SGHTA, CDR2 FQGTGA. The CDR3 spells CASSSALAQEQFF. CDR3 nucleotides: TGTGCCAGCAGCTCAGCACTAGCGCAAGAGCAGTTCTTC. Together with reference TRBV7-3 and TRBJ2-1, the CDR3 gives the full variable domain: GAGVSQTPSNKVTEKGKYVELRCDPISGHTALYWYRQSLGQGPEFLIYFQGTGAADDSGLPNDRFFAVRPEGSVSTLKIQRTERGDSAVYLCASSSALAQEQFFGPGTRLTVL.

The chain is built from TRBV2 and TRBJ1-2; 7 positions agree with TRBD1. The V and J ends lost 6 bases and 7 bases, in that order; junction bases with no gene match: 5. The V gene's germline CDR1 is SNHLY and CDR2 FYNNEI. CDR3 length: 12 amino acids. The CDR3 DNA reads TGTGCCAGCAGAGAACAGGGGCCTGGCTACACCTTC. It codes for CASREQGPGYTF.

V gene TRBV5-1 combines with J gene TRBJ2-7; no reliable D call. CDR1 is SGHRS and CDR2 is YFSETQ in the germline V gene. With 3 bases removed from V and 4 bases from J, the gap between germline ends came to 5 bases. This CDR3 contains 11 residues. The CDR3 region has the DNA TGCGCCAGCAGCTCCACTTACGAGCAGTACTTC. The encoded protein is CASSSTYEQYF.

This rearrangement joins TRBV18 to TRBJ1-2; 7 nucleotides line up with TRBD1. The CDR3 extends over 17 amino acids. The germline gives CDR1 KGHSH, CDR2 LQKENI. The J segment lost 0 bases and the V segment lost 0 bases, leaving 7 bases of the junction unmatched. CDR3 residues: CASSPPFGTVANYGYTF. In DNA form, the CDR3 reads TGTGCCAGCTCACCACCGTTCGGGACAGTCGCTAACTATGGCTACACCTTC.

The chain employs TRBV18 and TRBJ2-7; 9 positions match TRBD1. The CDR3 is 15 amino acids. With 5 bases clipped from V and 2 bases from J, the junction kept 7 bases outside the gene matches. Germline CDR1 and CDR2: KGHSH and LQKENI. CDR3 sequence reads: CASSSLQGAPYEQYF. For the CDR3, the DNA is TGTGCCAGCTCATCCCTACAGGGGGCGCCCTACGAGCAGTACTTC.

The V and J genes are TRBV10-2 and TRBJ2-7; 10 positions agree with TRBD1. The germline CDR1 and CDR2 sequences are WSHSY and SAAADI. V lost 4 bases, J lost 5 bases, and 8 bases stayed unmatched. The CDR3 consists of 15 residues. The CDR3, as DNA: TGCGCCAGCAGTGGGATCGGACAGGGGGTTGACGAGCAGTACTTC. Translating gives CASSGIGQGVDEQYF.

This clone has just one count. The gene calls are TRBV19 and TRBJ1-4; tentatively, D is TRBD1 (6 bases). The CDR3 covers 15 residues. Germline assignment: CDR1 LNHDA and CDR2 SQIVND (reference sequence). Trimming left V 5 bases short and J 4 bases short, with 14 bases between. The CDR3 is CASSGRGGNNEKLFF. The CDR3 nucleotides are TGTGCCAGTAGTGGCAGGGGTGGGAATAATGAAAAACTGTTTTTT.

The chain joins TRBV6-5 to TRBJ2-7; 8 bases are a match to TRBD1. Germline CDR1 MNHEY, CDR2 SVGAGI. The ends lost 1 base at V and 4 bases at J; junction bases unmatched: 6. CDR3 size: 15 residues. CDR3 sequence: CASSYLTGTGYEQYF. The DNA of the CDR3 is TGTGCCAGCAGTTACTTGACCGGGACAGGATACGAGCAGTACTTC.

The chain is built from TRBV9 and TRBJ2-3; 14 positions agree with TRBD2. The CDR3 covers 18 residues. CDR1 and CDR2 (germline): SGDLS, YYNGEE. The V gene end was trimmed by 0 bases and the J gene end by 2 bases; junction bases not matched to a gene: 5. CDR3 protein: CASSVEVTSGRATDTQYF. The CDR3 bases are TGTGCCAGCAGCGTAGAAGTGACTAGCGGGAGGGCCACAGATACGCAGTATTTT.

The chain links TRBV29-1 to TRBJ2-7, with TRBD1 identical over 12 bases. V gave up 3 bases and J gave up 4 bases; unmatched junction bases: 7. This CDR3 is built from 15 residues. Germline V gives CDR1 SQVTM, CDR2 ANQGSEA. CDR3 nucleotide sequence: TGCAGCGTTGATTCTCGGGGACAGGGGGCATACGAGCAGTACTTC. Residues: CSVDSRGQGAYEQYF.

This clone was seen only a few times. The chain joins TRBV6-5 to TRBJ1-1; 7 nucleotides align to TRBD1. Trimming at V came to 2 bases and at J to 6 bases, leaving 12 bases not matched to a gene. Looked up from germline, CDR1 is MNHEY and CDR2 is SVGAGI. The CDR3 sequence is 16 residues long. The CDR3 region has the DNA TGTGCCAGCAGTTACACAACAGGGGCCGGGGATGCTGAAGCTTTCTTT. As protein: CASSYTTGAGDAEAFF.

V gene TRBV11-2 combines with J gene TRBJ2-1; 8 positions match TRBD1. The junction had 11 bases not matched to a gene; V was cut back by 3 bases and J by 4 bases. The length of the CDR3 is 17 residues. CDR1 and CDR2 from the germline V gene are SGHAT and FQNNGV. CDR3 in amino acids: CASSFDSRDRYYNEQFF. The CDR3 DNA follows: TGTGCCAGCAGCTTTGATTCCCGGGACAGGTATTACAATGAGCAGTTCTTC.

This chain uses TRBV5-1 with TRBJ1-1; perhaps TRBD1 as D (6 bases). Germline loops: CDR1 SGHRS, CDR2 YFSETQ. The CDR3 is made up of 18 amino acids. V dropped 0 bases and J dropped 4 bases, with 22 bases sitting between them. The CDR3, as DNA: TGCGCCAGCAGCTTGGGATACAGGGTAACTGTTAGTGGCACTGAAGCTTTCTTT. Translated, it gives CASSLGYRVTVSGTEAFF.

This chain links TRBV10-3 with TRBJ2-7, with 7 bases identical to TRBD1. Germline CDR1 is ENHRY and CDR2 is SYGVKD. The ends lost 4 bases at V and 1 base at J; junction bases unmatched: 4. This CDR3 has 14 residues. In nucleotides, the CDR3 is TGTGCCATCAGTGGGCGACAGGGATCCTACGAGCAGTACTTC. Its translation is CAISGRQGSYEQYF.

This chain links TRBV11-3 with TRBJ2-7; 7 bases fit TRBD1. Germline assignment: CDR1 SGHNT and CDR2 YENEEA. Germline trimming cut 5 bases from V and 6 bases from J; bases unmatched to any gene: 19. CDR3 length: 17 residues. This chain's CDR3 is CASSPRQGTSGITEQYF. Here the CDR3 DNA reads TGTGCCAGCAGCCCGCGACAGGGAACATCAGGGATAACCGAGCAGTACTTC. The full variable domain, rest sourced from reference TRBV11-3 and TRBJ2-7, is EAGVVQSPRYKIIEKKQPVAFWCNPISGHNTLYWYLQNLGQGPELLIRYENEEAVDDSQLPKDRFSAERLKGVDSTLKIQPAELGDSAVYLCASSPRQGTSGITEQYFGPGTRLTVT.

This chain connects TRBV5-1 to TRBJ1-2, with 9 nucleotides matching TRBD1. The germline CDR1 and CDR2 sequences are SGHRS and YFSETQ. The CDR3 loop spans 14 amino acids. V trimming: 3 bases; J trimming: 1 base; junction bases outside the gene matches: 1. This CDR3 reads CASSSGQGNYGYTF. The CDR3 DNA reads TGCGCCAGCAGCTCGGGACAGGGTAACTATGGCTACACCTTC.